This note documents a single T cell receptor beta chain sequence. This specimen belongs to a study of blood T cell repertoires in COVID-19. Study in general: Acute and convalescent COVID-19 samples came from the United States, Italy and Spain. The cDNA or gDNA used as material had been derived from T cells, B-cell-depleted T cells, or PBMCs.

Germline assignment: CDR1 KGHDR and CDR2 SFDVKD. V lost 3 bases and J lost 9, with 20 bases in between. CDR3 length equals 16 residues. Here immunoSEQ multiplex PCR was the method, and the copy in TCRdb shows in-frame clones only, minus some. Of some 190,000 clones in the sample, 85% to 90% are singletons; the top ten hold roughly 24%. Participants were aged about 18 to 100 years, lived in over 20 US areas, and enrolled virtually. Participants' reported clinical history set cohort assignment. Sequencing was performed on PBMCs or T cells enriched from blood (not recorded which). V is TRBV24-1 and J is TRBJ1-5; a possible D gene is TRBD1 (5 bases). The receptor's source is a woman in her 40s in a cohort exposed to, infected with or recovered from COVID-19 (not recorded which). The CDR3 DNA reads as TGTGCCACCAGTGATACGACGGGGGGTGTCGAGGGGCCCCAGCATTTT. This gives the protein CATSDTTGGVEGPQHF.